Below, 16 T cell receptor beta chains from the same sample are listed, as sequenced in a study of metastatic and nonmetastatic thyroid tumors. TCRdb re-processed the PCR reads through MiXCR. This table has approximately 4,000 clones, under 35% appearing once. All patients reached thyroid surgery having received no treatment beforehand. Material for sequencing was adjacent normal tissue. The source of these receptors is a male donor with papillary thyroid cancer or a benign thyroid nodule (not recorded which). Some clones in this sample may be carry-over from other donors' samples.

This clone occurred a few times. This chain connects TRBV6-1 to TRBJ2-5; TRBD1 matches at 10 bases. Per germline, CDR1 MNHNS and CDR2 SASEGT. V lost 6 bases and J lost 5; bases outside the gene matches: 15. The CDR3 runs 17 residues. In DNA, the CDR3 is TGTGCCAGCAGAGCCGGGACAGGGGTCCAAACGTCGGAGACCCAGTACTTC. Amino acids: CASRAGTGVQTSETQYF.

CDR3 sequence reads: CASNEEKKYNSPLHF. CDR3 sequence (DNA): TGTGCCAGCAACGAAGAAAAGAAATATAATTCACCCCTCCACTTT. This chain links TRBV6-2 or TRBV6-3 with TRBJ1-6, with D unresolved. This CDR3 is built from 15 residues. V lost 7 bases and J 4 bases, leaving 14 bases between the germline ends. Germline values: CDR1 MNHEY, CDR2 SVGEGT.

This chain connects TRBV19 to TRBJ2-2, with a weak D call TRBD2 (5 bases). From germline, CDR1 is LNHDA and CDR2 SQIVND (reference sequence). The CDR3 covers 13 residues. The V end lost 6 bases, the J end lost 6 bases, and 11 bases lay between the germline ends. The CDR3 sequence: CASSLPRAGELFF. CDR3 coding DNA: TGTGCCAGTAGCCTTCCGAGGGCCGGGGAGCTGTTTTTT.

The CDR3 sequence: CASSSRRTDTQYF. CDR3 DNA: TGTGCCAGCAGTTCGAGACGCACAGATACGCAGTATTTT. The chain recombines TRBV6-1 with TRBJ2-3; D unclear. CDR1 is MNHNS and CDR2 is SASEGT in the germline V gene. V was clipped by 5 bases and J by 1 base, with 7 bases between them. This CDR3 is 13 amino acids long.

There are a few counts of this clone. The genes are TRBV20-1 and TRBJ2-3, with D perhaps being TRBD1 or TRBD2 (5 bases each). The CDR3 extends over 14 amino acids. V lost 0 bases, J lost 10 bases, and 17 bases lay in between. The germline CDR1 and CDR2 sequences are DFQATT and SNEGSKA (reference sequence). For the CDR3, the DNA is TGCAGTGCTAGAGATCCGAGGGGCACAGAATCGCAGTATTTT. Protein sequence: CSARDPRGTESQYF.

In its sample, this clone is large (0.1 to 1%). This chain uses TRBV28 with TRBJ2-1; no definite D call. Trimming removed 5 bases from V and 3 bases from J, with 17 bases in between. This CDR3 has 16 residues. CDR1 and CDR2 from the germline V gene are MDHEN and SYDVKM. CDR3 loop: CASSPNRVFFYNEQFF. In DNA, the CDR3 is TGTGCCAGCAGTCCAAATAGGGTTTTCTTCTACAATGAGCAGTTCTTC.

This clone is medium-sized in the sample. The chain's CDR3 is CASSLGDQPQHF. Written as DNA, the CDR3 is TGTGCCAGCAGCTTGGGGGATCAGCCCCAGCATTTT. V and J are TRBV5-6 and TRBJ1-5; D ambiguous. V was clipped by 0 bases and J by 5 bases, with 3 bases between them. Germline loops: CDR1 SGHDT, CDR2 YYEEEE. The CDR3 contains 12 residues.

This clone was detected a few times. V and J are TRBV7-3 and TRBJ2-1, with TRBD2 matching over 16 bases. Germline V gene sequence: CDR1 SGHTA, CDR2 FQGTGA. V dropped 5 bases and J dropped 7; count of bases not matched to a gene: 14. CDR3 size: 19 residues. As DNA, the CDR3 is TGTGCCAGCAGCGCCTCCGTGGGACTAGCGGGAGGGCCTAAAAATGAGCAGTTCTTC. It yields the protein CASSASVGLAGGPKNEQFF.

The chain couples TRBV20-1 to TRBJ2-3; 7 bases map to TRBD1. Trimming took 2 bases from V and 0 from J; bases not matched to a gene: 8. Germline V gene lookup returns CDR1 DFQATT and CDR2 SNEGSKA (reference sequence). CDR3 length: 16 amino acids. The CDR3 sequence is CSARPPTGPSTDTQYF. The CDR3 DNA follows: TGCAGTGCTAGACCTCCGACAGGGCCAAGCACAGATACGCAGTATTTT.

This clone was seen a few times. The chain couples TRBV5-1 to TRBJ2-7; 13 nucleotides match TRBD2. The V gene end was trimmed by 4 bases and the J gene end by 3 bases; junction bases not matched to a gene: 10. Per the germline V gene, CDR1 is SGHRS and CDR2 is YFSETQ. CDR3 length: 17 residues. As DNA, the CDR3 is TGCGCCAGCAGCCTTGGACTAGCGGGGGCGGGGGACTACGAGCAGTACTTC. As protein: CASSLGLAGAGDYEQYF.

This clone is medium-sized by share. The chain has TRBV4-1 and TRBJ2-7; no definite D call. With 0 bases removed from V and 0 bases from J, the gap between germline ends came to 6 bases. Per the germline V gene, CDR1 is MGHRA and CDR2 is YSYEKL. The CDR3 has 14 amino acids. DNA for the CDR3: TGCGCCAGCAGCCAAGAAGACAACTCCTACGAGCAGTACTTC. Protein product: CASSQEDNSYEQYF.

The chain combines TRBV20-1 with TRBJ2-7; TRBD2 matches 14 bases. Germline-derived CDR1 and CDR2 are DFQATT and SNEGSKA (reference sequence). The CDR3 totals 14 residues. Unmatched junction bases numbered 5, after V lost 5 bases and J lost 5 bases. The CDR3 bases are TGCAGTGCTGCTGGGACTAGCGGGAGAAACGAGCAGTACTTC. This gives the protein CSAAGTSGRNEQYF.

This clone was seen ten or more times. V is TRBV7-9 and J is TRBJ2-5, with D possibly matching TRBD1 (6 bases). This CDR3 is 15 amino acids long. Trimming pared 5 bases from V and 6 bases from J, leaving 19 bases between. Germline CDR1 reads SEHNR; CDR2 reads FQNEAQ (reference sequence). CDR3 protein: CASSPGTHGVQTQYF. In DNA, the CDR3 is TGTGCCAGCAGCCCCGGGACACACGGAGTGCAGACCCAGTACTTC.

This clone rates as medium-sized. V usage is TRBV5-1 and J usage is TRBJ1-2; no reliable D call. The V end was cut by 4 bases, the J end by 2 bases, with 18 bases between. The CDR3 consists of 16 residues. Germline lookup yields CDR1 SGHRS and CDR2 YFSETQ. The CDR3 protein is CASSPHYNRRNYGYTF. DNA of the CDR3: TGCGCCAGCAGCCCCCACTATAATCGACGGAACTATGGCTACACCTTC.

This clone is labeled as large. The chain uses TRBV6-2 or TRBV6-3 and TRBJ2-7; TRBD2 matches 14 bases. The CDR3 is 14 amino acids. Trimming took 6 bases from V and 11 from J; bases not matched to a gene: 9. The germline V gene encodes CDR1 MNHEY and CDR2 SVGEGT. The CDR3 DNA is TGTGCCAGCAGCCCCTCAGGGGGACTAGCGGGAGAGTACTTC. The encoded protein is CASSPSGGLAGEYF.

Turning to this clone: Given the absence of the conserved phenylalanine or tryptophan at the CDR3 end, a read error is likely. This chain connects TRBV6-9 to TRBJ1-6; D gene unclear. Looked up from germline, CDR1 is MNHGY and CDR2 is SVAAGI. Trimming stripped 3 bases from V and 6 bases from J, with 12 bases between. The CDR3 has 15 amino acids. The CDR3 region has the DNA TGTGCCAGCAGTTACGAGGCAGGTCTTAATTCACCCCTCCACAAA. Encoded protein: CASSYEAGLNSPLHK.